This is a list of T cell receptor beta chains from one sample in a study of cytomegalovirus exposure and HLA in healthy donors. Clones were read by immunoSEQ multiplex PCR, and TCRdb kept only the in-frame ones, dropping some. This table has some 170,000 clones, 86% appearing once. Sequencing was done on a sample of PBMCs. The source is a man aged 30-40 years in good health and CMV-seropositive. Each CDR3 is given with its conserved first and last residue. D genes are given only for firm matches. Clone size is not always given. Where it is, it says once, few, many or a class for expanded clones.

NA	TRBJ1-5	TRBV9	NA	TGTGCCAGCAGCGTAGAAGGCAGGAGAGACCAGCCCCAGCATTTT	CASSVEGRRDQPQHF
NA	TRBJ2-1	TRBV27	NA	TGTGCCAGCGGGAGTTTCTTCGATGAGCAGTTCTTC	CASGSFFDEQFF
NA	TRBJ2-5	TRBV9	NA	TGTGCCAGCAGCGTAATGGGTGGGACCCAGTACTTC	CASSVMGGTQYF
NA	TRBJ2-7	TRBV7-9	few	TGTGCCAGCAGCCCCCAGTGGGCCGGCGGTGGGGAGCAGTACTTC	CASSPQWAGGGEQYF
NA	TRBJ2-3	TRBV5-4	NA	TGTGCCAGCAGCCCAGCGGTTCACACAGATACGCAGTATTTT	CASSPAVHTDTQYF
TRBD1	TRBJ2-7	TRBV7-2	NA	TGTGCCAGCAGCTTAACAGGGGGCCCCAACGAGCAGTACTTC	CASSLTGGPNEQYF
TRBD1	TRBJ2-2	TRBV4-1	NA	TGCGCCAGCAGCCAAACAGGGGGCCGGGAGCTGTTTTTT	CASSQTGGRELFF
TRBD1	TRBJ1-2	TRBV30	NA	TGTGCCTGGAGTAGGGGGCAGGGCTACACCTTC	CAWSRGQGYTF
TRBD2	TRBJ2-5	TRBV2	NA	TGTGCCAGCAGTGCTACTAGCGGGGGGACGCACGCCCCATGGGACTTC	CASSATSGGTHAPWDF
NA	TRBJ2-7	TRBV4-1	NA	TGCGCCAGCAGCCAAGTTTCCGGACAGCCGTCCTACGAGCAGTACTTC	CASSQVSGQPSYEQYF
NA	TRBJ2-1	TRBV6-5	NA	TGTGCCAGCAGAGGAAGCTCCTACAATGAGCAGTTCTTC	CASRGSSYNEQFF
NA	TRBJ1-2	TRBV7-9	NA	TGTGCCAGCAGCTTCTGGACAGCATACTATGGCTACACCTTC	CASSFWTAYYGYTF
NA	TRBJ2-7	TRBV28	once	TGTGCCACCCAAGATTCGATCGGGAAGCAGTACTTC	CATQDSIGKQYF
NA	TRBJ1-5	TRBV6-1	NA	TGTGCCAGCAGTGAAGTCAGACAGCAGCCCCAGCATTTT	CASSEVRQQPQHF
NA	TRBJ1-1	TRBV20-1	NA	TGCAGTGCTAGTGGCACGACTGAAGCTTTCTTT	CSASGTTEAFF
NA	TRBJ2-3	TRBV6-5	NA	TGTGCCAGCAGGCTGGACCGGACAGGCACAGATACGCAGTATTTT	CASRLDRTGTDTQYF
NA	TRBJ2-7	TRBV5-4	NA	TGTGCCAGCAGCACCGGACAGTCCAACTACGAGCAGTACTTC	CASSTGQSNYEQYF
NA	TRBJ2-7	TRBV6-1	NA	TGTGCCAGCAGGGTGGACGCCTCCTACGAGCAGTACTTC	CASRVDASYEQYF
NA	TRBJ2-7	TRBV6-6	NA	TGTGCCAGCAGTTACTATCCCGATTCCATCGAGCAGTACTTC	CASSYYPDSIEQYF
TRBD2	TRBJ2-3	TRBV9	NA	TGTGCCAGCAGCCCCCGAGGTAGCGGGGACCGCACCACAGATACGCAGTATTTT	CASSPRGSGDRTTDTQYF
NA	TRBJ1-2	TRBV27	NA	TGTGCCAGCAGTTGGGACGGTTTCTATGGCTACACCTTC	CASSWDGFYGYTF
NA	TRBJ2-3	TRBV9	NA	TGTGCCAGCAGCGTAGGAGCACGGTTTGCAGATACGCAGTATTTT	CASSVGARFADTQYF
NA	TRBJ2-1	TRBV19	NA	TGTGCCAGTAGTATTTCCCCAAACAATGAGCAGTTCTTC	CASSISPNNEQFF
NA	TRBJ2-7	TRBV9	NA	TGTGCCAGCAGCCTTGCGGGACAGCAATACGAGCAGTACTTC	CASSLAGQQYEQYF
TRBD2	TRBJ2-3	TRBV7-7	NA	TGTGCTAGCAGCTTTGGACTAGCGGCAGATACGCAGTATTTT	CASSFGLAADTQYF